A single sample gave rise to the 28 T cell receptor beta chains below, sequenced in a study of cytomegalovirus exposure and HLA in healthy donors. The PCR ran on 60 Vbeta and 13 Jbeta primers. Clones were read by immunoSEQ multiplex PCR, and TCRdb kept only the in-frame ones, dropping some. The table has around 140,000 clones, roughly 10% seen once. Sequencing was done on a sample of PBMCs. The receptors come from a man aged 45-65 years in good health and CMV-seronegative.

The CDR3 nucleotides are TGTGCCAGCAGTTTGCTCAGGGGGCGCCGTTCTGGTGGCTACACCTTC. The encoded protein is CASSLLRGRRSGGYTF. V usage is TRBV28 and J usage is TRBJ1-2, with TRBD1 identical over 8 bases. CDR1 is MDHEN, CDR2 SYDVKM, per germline. Losses at the gene ends were 3 bases for V and 7 bases for J; bases not matched to a gene: 13. The CDR3 covers 16 residues.

This clone is medium-sized within its sample. CDR3 in DNA: TGTGCCAGCAGTGAAGCCCCGGGACAGGGGGCAGATACGCAGTATTTT. Amino acids: CASSEAPGQGADTQYF. The genes are TRBV6-1 and TRBJ2-3, with 11 bases matching TRBD1. The J segment lost 4 bases and the V segment lost 0 bases, leaving 3 bases of the junction unmatched. Germline V lookup: CDR1 MNHNS, CDR2 SASEGT. CDR3 size: 16 residues.

V usage is TRBV2 and J usage is TRBJ1-4; TRBD1 is a possible D gene (5 bases). V dropped 0 bases and J dropped 11 bases, with 13 bases sitting between them. The CDR3 sequence is 14 residues long. Germline CDR1 is SNHLY and CDR2 is FYNNEI. DNA of the CDR3: TGTGCCAGCAGTGAAGCGGGGGGGGACGCTAAACTGTTTTTT. Protein sequence: CASSEAGGDAKLFF.

This clone was recorded only once. This clone may be a read error of a much larger clone one base away. This chain uses TRBV4-1 with TRBJ2-5; D might be TRBD2 (5 bases). TRBJ2-7 explains the end of the DNA better; the J call may be wrong. CDR1 and CDR2 (germline): MGHRA, YSYEKL. This CDR3 is 13 amino acids long. The CDR3 protein is CASSQVPGYEQYF. Written as DNA, the CDR3 is TGTGCCAGCAGCCAAGTACCGGGGTACGAGCAGTACTTC.

As for this clone: The final CDR3 position lacks the conserved phenylalanine or tryptophan, pointing to a likely read error. The CDR3 sequence is CASSMSGGPTDTQYV. CDR3 bases: TGTGCCAGTAGTATGTCGGGAGGGCCAACAGATACGCAGTATGTT. The J gene is TRBJ2-3, the V gene TRBV19, with TRBD2 matching over 8 bases. The CDR3 length is 15 residues. Germline CDR1 and CDR2: LNHDA and SQIVND (reference sequence). The trim removed 3 bases at V and 3 bases at J, leaving 5 bases unmatched.

This clone has just a few counts. The rearrangement uses TRBV5-1 and TRBJ2-1; the match to TRBD2 covers 7 bases. The CDR3 length is 14 residues. The V and J ends lost 4 bases and 7 bases, in that order; junction bases with no gene match: 8. Germline values: CDR1 SGHRS, CDR2 YFSETQ. The CDR3 protein is CASSPMGGTNEQFF. The CDR3 DNA reads TGCGCCAGCAGCCCTATGGGGGGGACGAATGAGCAGTTCTTC.

The chain is built from TRBV6-1 and TRBJ2-3; 12 bases fit TRBD2. This CDR3 contains 15 residues. V lost 2 bases to trimming and J lost 4 bases; unmatched junction nucleotides: 1. Germline values: CDR1 MNHNS, CDR2 SASEGT. The CDR3 sequence: CASSELAGGPDTQYF. The CDR3 DNA follows: TGTGCCAGCAGTGAACTAGCGGGGGGGCCAGATACGCAGTATTTT.

This chain connects TRBV29-1 to TRBJ2-7, with D perhaps matching TRBD1 (6 bases). V was cut by 4 bases and J by 6 bases, with 13 bases left in between. The germline CDR1 and CDR2 sequences are SQVTM and ANQGSEA. The CDR3 extends over 12 amino acids. DNA of the CDR3: TGCAGCGTTGGAGCAGGGGTGGCCGAGCAGTACTTC. The encoded protein is CSVGAGVAEQYF.

This clone was found a few times. The chain is built from TRBV28 and TRBJ2-2; D might be TRBD2 (7 bases). The V and J ends lost 3 bases and 4 bases respectively, with 12 bases between them. The CDR3 totals 15 residues. Germline values: CDR1 MDHEN, CDR2 SYDVKM. The CDR3 reads CASSFRGAGTGELFF. DNA of the CDR3: TGTGCCAGCAGTTTTCGGGGGGCGGGCACCGGGGAGCTGTTTTTT.

The CDR3 loop is CASRGLAGRSDTQYF. CDR3 sequence (DNA): TGTGCCAGCCGCGGACTAGCGGGAAGGTCGGATACGCAGTATTTT. The rearrangement uses TRBV2 and TRBJ2-3; 12 bases line up with TRBD2. This CDR3 has 15 residues. Germline V CDR1 and CDR2: SNHLY, FYNNEI. Trimming cost V 8 bases and J 6 bases; bases outside gene matches: 9.

This clone was counted a few times. The J gene is TRBJ2-2, the V gene TRBV29-1; TRBD1 matches at 7 bases. The CDR3 spans 12 residues. Germline V gene data show CDR1 as SQVTM and CDR2 as ANQGSEA. V shed 7 bases and J 8 bases; nucleotides not matched to a gene: 7. The CDR3 region is CSGGQPQGELFF. The CDR3 DNA reads TGCAGCGGGGGACAGCCTCAAGGGGAGCTGTTTTTT.

This clone showed up just a few times. The chain uses TRBV5-1 and TRBJ2-2, with a tentative D call TRBD1 (5 bases). The CDR3 loop spans 14 amino acids. With 1 base removed from V and 5 bases from J, the gap between germline ends came to 9 bases. Looked up from germline, CDR1 is SGHRS and CDR2 is YFSETQ. The CDR3 is CASSLIGQTGELFF. In DNA, the CDR3 is TGCGCCAGCAGCTTGATTGGACAAACCGGGGAGCTGTTTTTT. The whole variable domain, remainder taken from reference TRBV5-1 and TRBJ2-2, is KAGVTQTPRYLIKTRGQQVTLSCSPISGHRSVSWYQQTPGQGLQFLFEYFSETQRNKGNFPGRFSGRQFSNSRSEMNVSTLELGDSALYLCASSLIGQTGELFFGEGSRLTVL.

This sequence joins TRBV2 and TRBJ2-7, with D maybe TRBD2 (6 bases). This CDR3 region has 12 residues. Germline values: CDR1 SNHLY, CDR2 FYNNEI. With 6 bases removed from V and 6 bases from J, the gap between germline ends came to 12 bases. The CDR3 reads CASRGGTSEQYF. The CDR3 DNA reads as TGTGCCAGCAGGGGGGGTACAAGCGAGCAGTACTTC.

There are a few counts of this clone. This sequence joins TRBV28 and TRBJ1-4; 8 bases agree with TRBD1. Germline CDR1 is MDHEN and CDR2 is SYDVKM. With V trimmed by 6 bases and J by 2 bases, 5 bases remained unmatched. The CDR3 sequence is 15 residues long. DNA for the CDR3: TGTGCCAGCAGACGCACAGGGGGGACTAATGAAAAACTGTTTTTT. Encoded protein: CASRRTGGTNEKLFF.

The V call is TRBV6-5, the J call TRBJ2-1; no firm D call. Per germline, CDR1 MNHEY and CDR2 SVGAGI. The CDR3 is 14 residues long. The V gene lost 3 bases and the J gene lost 0 bases, with 6 bases spanning the gap. The DNA for the CDR3 is TGTGCCAGCAGTTATAGGAGCTCCTACAATGAGCAGTTCTTC. It specifies CASSYRSSYNEQFF.

The chain carries TRBV30 and TRBJ2-3, with D perhaps matching TRBD2 (6 bases). Germline V CDR1 and CDR2: GTSNPN, SVGIG (reference sequence). The CDR3 is 15 amino acids. Trimming stripped 0 bases from V and 1 base from J, with 11 bases between. The CDR3 reads CAWSVVASGTDTQYF. The CDR3 DNA follows: TGTGCCTGGAGTGTAGTGGCTAGCGGCACAGATACGCAGTATTTT.

This clone was recorded a few times. The CDR3 is CASSLVRTGNGEQYF. The CDR3 DNA follows: TGTGCCAGCAGCTTAGTGCGGACAGGGAATGGCGAGCAGTACTTC. The chain employs TRBV7-2 and TRBJ2-7; 8 bases fit TRBD1. The trim removed 1 base at V and 6 bases at J, leaving 8 bases unmatched. Germline-derived CDR1 and CDR2 are SGHTA and FQGNSA. This CDR3 has 15 residues.

Here the CDR3 reads CASSALGDFTDTQYF. CDR3 sequence (DNA): TGTGCCAGCAGTGCACTCGGGGACTTCACAGATACGCAGTATTTT. J is TRBJ2-3 and V is TRBV2; the D gene is possibly TRBD2 (6 bases). The CDR3 contains 15 residues. Germline assignment: CDR1 SNHLY and CDR2 FYNNEI. The V end lost 4 bases, the J end lost 2 bases, and 13 bases lay between the germline ends. The full variable domain, completed using reference TRBV2 and TRBJ2-3, is EPEVTQTPSHQVTQMGQEVILRCVPISNHLYFYWYRQILGQKVEFLVSFYNNEISEKSEIFDDQFSVERPDGSNFTLKIRSTKLEDSAMYFCASSALGDFTDTQYFGPGTRLTVL.

This clone was counted a few times. V and J are TRBV6-5 and TRBJ2-3; D ambiguous. Germline V gene data show CDR1 as MNHEY and CDR2 as SVGAGI. The CDR3 length is 16 residues. V lost 2 bases and J 3 bases, leaving 15 bases between the germline ends. CDR3 in amino acids: CASSYGQLGLTDTQYF. The CDR3 DNA follows: TGTGCCAGCAGTTACGGGCAGTTGGGTCTGACAGATACGCAGTATTTT.

A few counts support this clone. The rearrangement uses TRBV28 and TRBJ2-1; 13 bases map to TRBD2. Trimming took 5 bases from V and 8 from J; bases not matched to a gene: 12. The CDR3 is 17 residues long. The V gene's germline CDR1 is MDHEN and CDR2 SYDVKM. CDR3 in DNA: TGTGCCAGCAGTACACAACCGGGACTAGCGGGATTCGATGAGCAGTTCTTC. It encodes CASSTQPGLAGFDEQFF.

The rearrangement uses TRBV13 and TRBJ2-2, with 7 bases lining up with TRBD2. The length of the CDR3 is 16 residues. From germline, CDR1 is PRHDT and CDR2 FYEKMQ (reference sequence). V shed 2 bases and J 7 bases; nucleotides not matched to a gene: 10. The CDR3 reads CASSLKAGIGVGELFF. Here the CDR3 DNA reads TGTGCCAGCAGCTTAAAAGCGGGAATCGGGGTCGGGGAGCTGTTTTTT. The full variable domain, in which reference TRBV13 and TRBJ2-2 provide the parts outside the CDR3, is AAGVIQSPRHLIKEKRETATLKCYPIPRHDTVYWYQQGPGQDPQFLISFYEKMQSDKGSIPDRFSAQQFSDYHSELNMSSLELGDSALYFCASSLKAGIGVGELFFGEGSRLTVL.

The genes are TRBV15 and TRBJ2-5; TRBD1 might be the D (6 bases). The end of the DNA aligns better with TRBJ2-7, so the J call may be wrong. The CDR3 consists of 13 residues. Germline V gives CDR1 LNHNV, CDR2 YYDKDF (reference sequence). Here the CDR3 DNA reads TGTGCCACCAGCATGACGAGGGGGAACGAGCAGTACTTC. Residues: CATSMTRGNEQYF.

This clone was seen a handful of times. The V and J genes are TRBV10-3 and TRBJ2-7, with 10 bases that match TRBD2. This CDR3 has 14 amino acids. Germline V lookup: CDR1 ENHRY, CDR2 SYGVKD. V shed 2 bases and J 4 bases; nucleotides not matched to a gene: 2. CDR3 protein: CAISEEREGYEQYF. In DNA, the CDR3 is TGTGCCATCAGTGAGGAGCGGGAGGGATACGAGCAGTACTTC.

This clone has a handful of counts. The rearrangement uses TRBV10-3 and TRBJ2-5; perhaps TRBD1 as D (6 bases). Germline-derived CDR1 and CDR2 are ENHRY and SYGVKD. V was trimmed by 6 bases and J by 4 bases, leaving 15 bases between them. This CDR3 is 14 amino acids long. CDR3 residues: CAIRSDSSGETQYF. The CDR3 nucleotides are TGTGCCATCAGATCGGACAGTTCGGGAGAGACCCAGTACTTC.

This chain links TRBV7-9 with TRBJ1-1; D gene unclear. The germline CDR1 and CDR2 sequences are SEHNR and FQNEAQ (reference sequence). The CDR3 totals 14 residues. V was trimmed by 1 base and J by 0 bases, leaving 6 bases between them. CDR3: CASSLDTLNTEAFF. The CDR3 nucleotides read TGTGCCAGCAGCTTAGACACCTTGAACACTGAAGCTTTCTTT.

This clone was seen more than once but under ten times. V is TRBV6-5 and J is TRBJ1-2; possible D gene TRBD1, 6 bases. Germline CDR1 is MNHEY and CDR2 is SVGAGI. V lost 6 bases to trimming and J lost 4 bases, with 15 bases between them. The CDR3 contains 14 residues. In DNA, the CDR3 is TGTGCCAGCAGAACTGACAGGCGTGGCTATGGCTACACCTTC. Its translation is CASRTDRRGYGYTF.

The chain links TRBV13 to TRBJ2-7, with 8 bases identical to TRBD2. J was trimmed by 1 base and V by 5 bases; bases with no gene match: 13. Germline V lookup: CDR1 PRHDT, CDR2 FYEKMQ (reference sequence). This CDR3 has 17 amino acids. CDR3 region: CASSPEMGSGASYEQYF. The CDR3, as DNA: TGTGCCAGCAGCCCAGAGATGGGTAGCGGGGCGTCCTACGAGCAGTACTTC.

The V gene is TRBV6-6, the J gene TRBJ1-6; D gene ambiguous. Trimming cost V 2 bases and J 7 bases, with 15 bases left between them. The CDR3 runs 16 residues. The germline CDR1 and CDR2 sequences are MNHNY and SVGAGI (reference sequence). For the CDR3, the DNA is TGTGCCAGCAGTTACCCAAGGGAGGGAGGCAATTCACCCCTCCACTTT. It specifies CASSYPREGGNSPLHF.